This T cell receptor beta chain is from a study of control samples from healthy donors and cancer patients. Using immunoSEQ multiplex PCR, the repertoire was profiled, and TCRdb retains in-frame clones only, with some absent. Here the sample spans 20,000 to 25,000 clones, 80% to 85% being singletons. CDR1 LNHDA and CDR2 SQIVND come from the germline V gene (reference sequence). This CDR3 has 15 residues. Trimming cost V 4 bases and J 5 bases; bases outside gene matches: 9. The sequenced sample was PBMCs. The genes are TRBV19 and TRBJ1-2; 8 bases map to TRBD1. The receptor's source is a man in his sixties with colorectal cancer. In nucleotides, the CDR3 is TGTGCCAGTAGTACGTCCGGGACAGGCCCTTATGGCTACACCTTC. This encodes CASSTSGTGPYGYTF.